A selection of T cell receptor beta chains follows, all from one sample in a study of blood T cell repertoires in COVID-19. Sequencing was performed with immunoSEQ multiplex PCR; in TCRdb, only in-frame clones are kept and a portion is missing. The top ten clones hold over 10% of a sample with about 210,000 clones, 80% of them seen once. The sample consisted of peripheral blood. The receptors were sampled from a human donor in a cohort sampled during active COVID-19. Each CDR3 is given with its conserved first and last residue. Each record gives: V gene, D gene, clone size, J gene, CDR3 protein, CDR3 DNA. D genes are given only for firm matches. Not all rows give a size; the values are once, few, many and, for expanded clones, a class.

>TRBV29-1|NA|NA|TRBJ2-2
CSATLPNTGELFF
TGCAGCGCAACTTTACCGAACACCGGGGAGCTGTTTTTT
>TRBV5-1|NA|NA|TRBJ2-5
CASSAQSSQETQYF
TGCGCCAGCAGCGCACAGAGTAGCCAAGAGACCCAGTACTTC
>TRBV4-2|TRBD1|many|TRBJ1-4
CASSQEDRTIEKLFF
TGTGCCAGCAGCCAAGAGGACAGGACCATCGAAAAACTGTTTTTT
>TRBV6-2/TRBV6-3|TRBD2|NA|TRBJ2-1
CASSYPSGGVYNEQFF
TGTGCCAGCAGTTACCCCAGCGGGGGAGTATACAATGAGCAGTTCTTC
>TRBV7-8|TRBD2|NA|TRBJ2-2
CASSYPKAGATNTGELFF
TGTGCCAGCAGCTACCCGAAAGCGGGGGCGACGAACACCGGGGAGCTGTTTTTT
>TRBV19|TRBD1|few|TRBJ2-1
CASIRGTANSNEQFF
TGTGCCAGTATCAGGGGGACGGCAAACTCCAATGAGCAGTTCTTC
>TRBV2|NA|NA|TRBJ2-1
CASSVRLGVGEQFF
TGTGCCAGCAGTGTCAGGCTAGGGGTGGGTGAGCAGTTCTTC
>TRBV2|NA|NA|TRBJ1-1
CASSLGGNTEAFF
TGTGCCAGCAGCTTGGGGGGAAACACTGAAGCTTTCTTT
>TRBV2|NA|NA|TRBJ2-2
CASSDPNGELFF
TGTGCCAGCAGTGACCCCAACGGGGAGCTGTTTTTT
>TRBV19|TRBD2|NA|TRBJ2-6
CASSPRGVRGANVLTF
TGTGCCAGTTCTCCACGGGGGGTACGTGGGGCCAACGTCCTGACTTTC
>TRBV28|NA|NA|TRBJ1-5
CASSSGGTPRPNQPQHF
TGTGCCAGCAGTTCAGGAGGGACGCCTCGGCCCAATCAGCCCCAGCATTTT
>TRBV11-2|NA|NA|TRBJ2-1
CASSPVPASSYNEQFF
TGTGCCAGCAGCCCAGTCCCGGCTAGCTCCTACAATGAGCAGTTCTTC
>TRBV9|NA|NA|TRBJ1-1
CASSVLGGTEAFF
TGTGCCAGCAGCGTGCTGGGGGGCACTGAAGCTTTCTTT
>TRBV27|NA|NA|TRBJ1-3
CASSPRQEDTIYF
TGTGCCAGCAGTCCCAGACAGGAGGACACCATATATTTT
>TRBV6-5|TRBD1|NA|TRBJ2-5
CASSTRGETQYF
TGTGCCAGCAGCACCAGGGGGGAGACCCAGTACTTC
>TRBV2|TRBD1|NA|TRBJ2-5
CASSPDGTAQETQYF
TGTGCCAGCAGTCCGGACGGGACAGCACAAGAGACCCAGTACTTC
>TRBV6-5|NA|NA|TRBJ1-3
CASGGEFSGNTIYF
TGTGCCAGCGGAGGGGAGTTCTCTGGAAACACCATATATTTT
>TRBV11-3|NA|once|TRBJ2-2
CASSFPGGELFF
TGTGCCAGCAGCTTCCCGGGGGGGGAGCTGTTTTTT
>TRBV28|NA|once|TRBJ2-1
CASSLYYGNEQFF
TGTGCCAGCAGTTTGTACTATGGCAATGAGCAGTTCTTC
>TRBV6-5|NA|many|TRBJ2-7
CASRREYRDSYEQYF
TGTGCCAGCAGACGGGAATATCGGGACTCCTACGAGCAGTACTTC
>TRBV6-2/TRBV6-3|TRBD1|NA|TRBJ2-4
CASSPRGLGGIENIQYF
TGTGCCAGCAGTCCCCGCGGTTTAGGGGGCATCGAAAACATTCAGTACTTC
>TRBV4-2|NA|NA|TRBJ1-2
CASSRAGDGYTF
TGTGCCAGCAGCCGGGCAGGGGATGGCTACACCTTC
>TRBV5-1|NA|NA|TRBJ1-1
CASSTGPRGFNTEAFF
TGCGCCAGCAGCACGGGCCCCAGGGGATTCAACACTGAAGCTTTCTTT
>TRBV19|NA|NA|TRBJ1-5
CASKTGGSNQPQHF
TGTGCCAGTAAGACGGGGGGTAGCAATCAGCCCCAGCATTTT
>TRBV6-5|TRBD1|NA|TRBJ2-6
CASVAGGSGANVLTF
TGTGCCAGCGTAGCAGGGGGCAGTGGGGCCAACGTCCTGACTTTC
>TRBV7-8|NA|NA|TRBJ2-7
CASSLVREYSYEQYF
TGTGCCAGCAGCTTAGTTCGCGAGTATTCCTACGAGCAGTACTTC
>TRBV19|NA|few|TRBJ2-1
CASSVVSFRNEQFF
TGTGCCAGTAGTGTGGTTAGCTTTCGAAATGAGCAGTTCTTC
>TRBV2|TRBD2|NA|TRBJ2-3
CASSDRAGAITDTQYF
TGTGCCAGCAGTGACAGAGCGGGGGCCATCACAGATACGCAGTATTTT
>TRBV6-4|NA|few|TRBJ2-7
CASSPRMSSYEQYF
TGTGCCAGCAGCCCCAGGATGAGCTCCTACGAGCAGTACTTC
>TRBV5-6|NA|NA|TRBJ1-5
CASSHTGHRNQPQHF
TGTGCCAGCAGCCACACGGGACACCGCAATCAGCCCCAGCATTTT
>TRBV5-4|TRBD2|NA|TRBJ2-1
CASSLKLAAYNEQFF
TGTGCCAGCAGCTTGAAACTAGCGGCCTACAATGAGCAGTTCTTC
>TRBV7-9|TRBD2|NA|TRBJ2-1
CASSLGLAAYNEQFF
TGTGCCAGCAGCTTAGGGCTAGCGGCATACAATGAGCAGTTCTTC
>TRBV5-1|NA|NA|TRBJ2-5
CASSLRSEIQETQYF
TGCGCCAGCAGCTTGCGATCTGAGATTCAAGAGACCCAGTACTTC
>TRBV27|TRBD1|NA|TRBJ2-1
CASRAGTVSSYNEQFF
TGTGCCAGCAGGGCCGGGACAGTGAGCTCCTACAATGAGCAGTTCTTC
>TRBV28|NA|NA|TRBJ1-1
CASSLLTMNTEAFF
TGTGCCAGCAGTTTACTAACCATGAACACTGAAGCTTTCTTT
>TRBV28|NA|NA|TRBJ2-3
CATTFRRGRTDTQYF
TGTGCCACAACGTTCCGGCGGGGTAGAACAGATACGCAGTATTTT
>TRBV4-2|NA|NA|TRBJ2-1
CASSQVGNNEQFF
TGTGCCAGCAGCCAAGTCGGGAACAATGAGCAGTTCTTC
>TRBV7-9|NA|NA|TRBJ2-1
CASRETGASYNEQFF
TGTGCCAGCAGAGAAACAGGTGCCTCCTACAATGAGCAGTTCTTC
>TRBV3-1/TRBV3-2|NA|NA|TRBJ2-3
CASSQGNYLGDTQYF
TGTGCCAGCAGCCAAGGAAACTACCTCGGGGATACGCAGTATTTT
>TRBV7-2|NA|once|TRBJ1-4
CASSLGLSREKLFF
TGTGCCAGCAGCTTGGGACTTTCCCGTGAAAAACTGTTTTTT
>TRBV6-5|NA|NA|TRBJ1-2
CASSNSNGLNGYTF
TGTGCCAGCAGTAATTCCAACGGGTTGAATGGCTACACCTTC
>TRBV4-1|TRBD2|NA|TRBJ2-3
CASSPIAGVVATQYF
TGCGCCAGCAGCCCCATAGCGGGGGTAGTAGCTACGCAGTATTTT